This T cell receptor (beta chain) came from a study of shared T cell receptors in the human thymus. The germline V and J ends were trimmed by 6 bases and 7 bases, with 7 bases remaining between them. Germline values: CDR1 MNHEY, CDR2 SVGAGI. This CDR3 contains 11 residues. The protocol was immunoSEQ multiplex PCR, while the TCRdb copy is restricted to in-frame clones and leaves out a portion. The repertoire holds roughly 660,000 clones, with 85% to 90% as singletons. This clone occurred a few times. The sample also formed part of further work on human thymus T cells. That publication notes: It was from resections taken during corrective heart surgery that the thymus tissue came.

The sequence was collected from a boy younger than two with a congenital heart defect. Sample: thymocytes. The rearrangement uses TRBV6-5 and TRBJ2-1; D gene ambiguous. For the CDR3, the DNA is TGTGCCAGCAGAGCCTGGAATGAGCAGTTCTTC. Amino acid sequence: CASRAWNEQFF.